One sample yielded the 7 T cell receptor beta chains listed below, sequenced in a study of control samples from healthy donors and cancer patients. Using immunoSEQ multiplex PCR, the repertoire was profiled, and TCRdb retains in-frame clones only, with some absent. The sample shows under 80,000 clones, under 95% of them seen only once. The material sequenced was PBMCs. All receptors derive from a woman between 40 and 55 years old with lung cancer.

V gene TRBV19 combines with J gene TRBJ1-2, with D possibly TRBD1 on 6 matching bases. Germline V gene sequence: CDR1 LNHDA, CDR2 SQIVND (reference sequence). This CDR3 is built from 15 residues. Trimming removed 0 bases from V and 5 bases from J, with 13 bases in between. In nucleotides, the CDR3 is TGTGCCAGTAGTATAGAAGTAACAGGGACGTATGGCTACACCTTC. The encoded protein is CASSIEVTGTYGYTF.

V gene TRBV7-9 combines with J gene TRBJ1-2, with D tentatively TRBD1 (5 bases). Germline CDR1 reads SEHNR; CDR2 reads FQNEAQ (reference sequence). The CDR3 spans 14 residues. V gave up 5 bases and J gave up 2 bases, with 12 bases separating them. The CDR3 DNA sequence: TGTGCCAGCAGCCCCGGGGGGGGGAACTATGGCTACACCTTC. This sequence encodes CASSPGGGNYGYTF.

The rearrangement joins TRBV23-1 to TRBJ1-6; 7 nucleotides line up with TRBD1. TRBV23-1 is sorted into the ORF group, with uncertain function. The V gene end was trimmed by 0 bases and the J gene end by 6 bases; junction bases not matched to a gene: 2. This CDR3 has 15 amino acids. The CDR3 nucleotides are TGCGCCAGCAGTCAATCAAAGGGGGCTAATTCACCCCTCCACTTT. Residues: CASSQSKGANSPLHF.

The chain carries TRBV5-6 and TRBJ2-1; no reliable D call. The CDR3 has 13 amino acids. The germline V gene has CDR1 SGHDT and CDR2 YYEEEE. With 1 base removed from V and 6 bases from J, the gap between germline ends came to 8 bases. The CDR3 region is CASSLLGSNEQFF. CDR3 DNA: TGTGCCAGCAGCTTGCTAGGGTCCAATGAGCAGTTCTTC.

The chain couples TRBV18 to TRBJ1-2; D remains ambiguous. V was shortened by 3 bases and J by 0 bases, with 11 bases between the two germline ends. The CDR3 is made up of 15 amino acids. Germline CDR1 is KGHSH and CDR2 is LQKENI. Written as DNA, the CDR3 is TGTGCCAGCTCACCCAGCACTCCCACTAACTATGGCTACACCTTC. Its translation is CASSPSTPTNYGYTF.

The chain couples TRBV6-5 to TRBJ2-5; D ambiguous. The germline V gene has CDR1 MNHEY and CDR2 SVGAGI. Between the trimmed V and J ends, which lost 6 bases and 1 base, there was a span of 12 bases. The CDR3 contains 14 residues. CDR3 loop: CASSGPLVQETQYF. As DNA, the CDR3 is TGTGCCAGCAGCGGACCTTTGGTCCAAGAGACCCAGTACTTC.

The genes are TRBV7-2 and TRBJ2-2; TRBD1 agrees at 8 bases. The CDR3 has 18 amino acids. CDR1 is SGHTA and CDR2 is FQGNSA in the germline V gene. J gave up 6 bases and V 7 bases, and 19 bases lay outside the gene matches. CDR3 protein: CASTTQGAGNSPAGELFF. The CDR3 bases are TGTGCCAGCACGACCCAGGGGGCCGGCAACTCTCCGGCCGGGGAGCTGTTTTTT.